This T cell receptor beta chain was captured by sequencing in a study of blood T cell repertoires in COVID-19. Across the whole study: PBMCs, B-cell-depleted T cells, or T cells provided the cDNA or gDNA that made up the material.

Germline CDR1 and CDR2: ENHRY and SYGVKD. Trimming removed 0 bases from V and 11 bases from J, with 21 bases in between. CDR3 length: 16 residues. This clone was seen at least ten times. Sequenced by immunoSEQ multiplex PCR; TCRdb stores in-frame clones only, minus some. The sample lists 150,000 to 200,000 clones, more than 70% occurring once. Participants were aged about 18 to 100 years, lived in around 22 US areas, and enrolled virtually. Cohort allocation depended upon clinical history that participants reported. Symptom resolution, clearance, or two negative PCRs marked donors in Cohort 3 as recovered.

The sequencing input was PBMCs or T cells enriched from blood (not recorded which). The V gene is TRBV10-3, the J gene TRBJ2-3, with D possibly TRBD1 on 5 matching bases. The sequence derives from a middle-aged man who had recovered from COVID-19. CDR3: CAISESIGAVGSMQYF. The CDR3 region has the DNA TGTGCCATCAGTGAGTCTATAGGGGCTGTTGGGTCTATGCAGTATTTT.